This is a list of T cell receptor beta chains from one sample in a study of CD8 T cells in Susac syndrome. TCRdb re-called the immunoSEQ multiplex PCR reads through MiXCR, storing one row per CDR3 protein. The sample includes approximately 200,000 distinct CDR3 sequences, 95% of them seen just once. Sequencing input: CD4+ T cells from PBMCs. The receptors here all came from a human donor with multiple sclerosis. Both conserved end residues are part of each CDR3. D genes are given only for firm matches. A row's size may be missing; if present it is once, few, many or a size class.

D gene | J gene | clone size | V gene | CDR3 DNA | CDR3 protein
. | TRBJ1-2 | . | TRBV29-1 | TGCAGCGTGGTAAGGGACTCCCGAATAGATGGCTACACCTTC | CSVVRDSRIDGYTF
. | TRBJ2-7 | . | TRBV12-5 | TGTGCTAGTGGTTTGAATACACAGGGTAACGAGCAGTACTTC | CASGLNTQGNEQYF
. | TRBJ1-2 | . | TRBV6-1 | TGTGCCAGCACCTCCCCGGCCAATCTAAAAGGGTCGGTTGGCTACACCTTC | CASTSPANLKGSVGYTF
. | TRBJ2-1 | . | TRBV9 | TGTGCCAGCAGCCTCATAGCCGCGAGTGAGCAGTTCTTC | CASSLIAASEQFF
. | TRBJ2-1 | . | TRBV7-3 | TGTGCCAGCAGCTTATGGGGAGACTTCGAAGACCTAGCCAATGAGCAGTTCTTC | CASSLWGDFEDLANEQFF
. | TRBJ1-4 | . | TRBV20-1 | TGCAGTGCTAGTTCCCAGGGTGGGGAAAAACTGTTTTTT | CSASSQGGEKLFF
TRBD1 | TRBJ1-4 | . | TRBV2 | TGTGCCAGCCTGGACAGGAATGAAAAACTGTTTTTT | CASLDRNEKLFF
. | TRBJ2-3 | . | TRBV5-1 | TGCGCCAGCAGCACCCGGGTCCCGAACACAGATACGCAGTATTTT | CASSTRVPNTDTQYF
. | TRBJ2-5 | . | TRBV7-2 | TGTGCCAGCAGCCGTAACTACGCCCCGGCGGCCCAGTACTTC | CASSRNYAPAAQYF
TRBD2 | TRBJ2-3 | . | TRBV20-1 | TGCAGTGCTCATAGAGCGGGGGGAACCTTCACAGATACGCAGTATTTT | CSAHRAGGTFTDTQYF
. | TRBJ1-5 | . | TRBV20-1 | TGCAGTGCTAGTTTGGGGACCCTTGGGGATCAGCCCCAGCATTTT | CSASLGTLGDQPQHF
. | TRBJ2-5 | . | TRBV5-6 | TGTGCCAGCAGCCTCGGAATGGAGACCCAGTACTTC | CASSLGMETQYF
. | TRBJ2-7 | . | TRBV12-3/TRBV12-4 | TGTGCCAGCAGTTTAGGGCAGGATCGCGAGCAGTACTTC | CASSLGQDREQYF
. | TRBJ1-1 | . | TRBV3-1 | TGTGCCAGCGGGGGGGCCGAGAACACTGAAGCTTTCTTT | CASGGAENTEAFF
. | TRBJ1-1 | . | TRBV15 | TGTGCCACCAGCAGAGATCCCCTTTTCACTGAAGCTTTCTTT | CATSRDPLFTEAFF
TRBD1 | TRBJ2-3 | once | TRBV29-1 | TGCAGCGTTGAAGGGCCGGGACAGGGCACAGATACGCAGTATTTT | CSVEGPGQGTDTQYF
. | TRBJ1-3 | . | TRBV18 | TGTGCCAGCTCACCAGGGGATTACGGAAACACCATATATTTT | CASSPGDYGNTIYF
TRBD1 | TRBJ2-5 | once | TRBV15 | TGTGCCACCAGTAACCGGACAGGGTTCCAAGAGACCCAGTACTTC | CATSNRTGFQETQYF
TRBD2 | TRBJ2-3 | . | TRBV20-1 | TGCAGTGCTAAGACTAGCATGGGCACAGATACGCAGTATTTT | CSAKTSMGTDTQYF
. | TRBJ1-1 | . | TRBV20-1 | TGCAGTGCTAGGGACGAAGGGAACACTGAAGCTTTCTTT | CSARDEGNTEAFF
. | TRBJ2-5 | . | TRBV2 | TGTGCCAGCAGTAGCGAGCGTAGGGAGTACTTC | CASSSERREYF
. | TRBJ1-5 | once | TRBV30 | TGTGCCTGGAGACTTTACGAGGGTCAGCCCCAGCATTTT | CAWRLYEGQPQHF
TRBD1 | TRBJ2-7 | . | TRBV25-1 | TGTGCCAGCAGTGAATATCTCTCCAGGACAGGACTCTACGAGCAGTACTTC | CASSEYLSRTGLYEQYF
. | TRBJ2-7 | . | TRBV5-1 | TGCGCCAGCAGCCCCGGGACCGAGTACGAGCAGTACTTC | CASSPGTEYEQYF
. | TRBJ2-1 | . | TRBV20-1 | TGCAGTGCTGTGTCGGCAAAGGAGCAGTTCTTC | CSAVSAKEQFF
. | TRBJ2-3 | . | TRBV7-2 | TGTGCCAGCAGCTTAGTAAGCTCCCCAGGCACGCAGTATTTT | CASSLVSSPGTQYF
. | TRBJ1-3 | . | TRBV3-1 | TGTGCCAGCAGCCAAGACAGAGCGGCGAACTCTGGAAACACCATATATTTT | CASSQDRAANSGNTIYF
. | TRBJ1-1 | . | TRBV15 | TGTGCCACCAGCAGAGGTCCCGTGACTGAAGCTTTCTTT | CATSRGPVTEAFF
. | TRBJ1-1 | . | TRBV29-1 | TGCAGCAGTAGCGGGGGGTCAAGTAGGAACACTGAAGCTTTCTTT | CSSSGGSSRNTEAFF
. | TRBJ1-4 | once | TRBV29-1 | TGCAGCATCCGACACCCAACTAATGAAAAACTGTTTTTT | CSIRHPTNEKLFF
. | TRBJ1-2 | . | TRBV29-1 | TGCAGCGCCGATCCCCATGGACAGCTCTATGGCTACACCTTC | CSADPHGQLYGYTF
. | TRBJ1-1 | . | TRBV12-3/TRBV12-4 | TGTGCCAGCAGTTTAAAAGGGGGAGCTTTCTTT | CASSLKGGAFF
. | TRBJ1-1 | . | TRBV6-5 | TGTGCCAGCAGTCCACAGCCGGGGATCAGCACTGAAGCTTTCTTT | CASSPQPGISTEAFF
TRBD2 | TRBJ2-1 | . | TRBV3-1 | TGTGCCAGCAGCCAAGGAAATCGCGGGGGGCTTACTACCAGGTTCTTC | CASSQGNRGGLTTRFF
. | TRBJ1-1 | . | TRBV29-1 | TGCAGCGCCTATCAACTGCGGCCGGGGGACACTGAAGCTTTCTTT | CSAYQLRPGDTEAFF
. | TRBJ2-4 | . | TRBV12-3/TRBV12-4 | TGTGCCAGCAGTTTAGGAGGGGATCTAGCCAAAAACATTCAGTACTTC | CASSLGGDLAKNIQYF
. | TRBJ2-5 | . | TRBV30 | TGTGCCTGGAGTGTATACGTCCGGGAGACCCAGTACTTC | CAWSVYVRETQYF
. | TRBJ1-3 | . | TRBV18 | TGTGCCAGCTCACCAGATCCAGGAAACACCATATATTTT | CASSPDPGNTIYF
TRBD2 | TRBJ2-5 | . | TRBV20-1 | TGCAGTGCTTCGACTAGCGGGTTTGAGACCCAGTACTTC | CSASTSGFETQYF
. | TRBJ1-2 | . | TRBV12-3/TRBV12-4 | TGTGCCAGCAGTACCTTGACAGTAGGCTACACCTTC | CASSTLTVGYTF
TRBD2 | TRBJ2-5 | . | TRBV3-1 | TGTGCCAGCAGCCGGCCGGGACTAGCGGGGCGAGAGACCCAGTACTTC | CASSRPGLAGRETQYF
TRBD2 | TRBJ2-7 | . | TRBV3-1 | TGTGCCAGCAGCCCGGGAGGGACTAGCCCTTACGAGCAGTACTTC | CASSPGGTSPYEQYF
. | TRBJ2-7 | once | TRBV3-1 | TGTGCCAGCAGCCAAGGCTCTGGCGTCTACGAGCAGTACTTC | CASSQGSGVYEQYF
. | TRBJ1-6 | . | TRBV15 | TGTGCCACCAGCTCGGATTCACCCCTCCACTTT | CATSSDSPLHF
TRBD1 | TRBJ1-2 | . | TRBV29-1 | TGCAGCGTTGAGAGGGGGCATGGCTACACCTTC | CSVERGHGYTF
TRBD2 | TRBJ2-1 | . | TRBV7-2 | TGTGCCAGCAGCTCGAGAGCGGGGGGGCATGAGCAGTTCTTC | CASSSRAGGHEQFF
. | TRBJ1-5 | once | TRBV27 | TGTGCCAGCAGTTTAGAGGGGATGGATCAGCCCCAGCATTTT | CASSLEGMDQPQHF
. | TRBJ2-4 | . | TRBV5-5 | TGTGCCAGCAGCCCTTCAGGGGTCCCGAAAAACATTCAGTACTTC | CASSPSGVPKNIQYF
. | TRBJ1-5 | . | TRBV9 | TGTGCCAGCAGCGTAGATGCTGGAGGGCAGCCCCAGCATTTT | CASSVDAGGQPQHF
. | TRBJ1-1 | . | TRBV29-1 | TGCAGCGGCGGCCTGGGGCTCTCAGGGAACACTGAAGCTTTCTTT | CSGGLGLSGNTEAFF